Each of the 2 T cell receptor beta chains below was sequenced from the same sample in a study of blood T cell repertoires in COVID-19. Profiled with immunoSEQ multiplex PCR; TCRdb holds only in-frame clones, not every one. The top ten hold 1.5% to 2% of the sample, which has about 110,000 clones, 65% to 80% seen once. The sequenced sample consisted of peripheral blood. These TCRs come from a woman between 40 and 55 years old with acute or convalescent COVID-19.

This chain links TRBV28 with TRBJ1-2; D is possibly TRBD1 (5 bases). The CDR3 runs 15 residues. V lost 1 base, J lost 0 bases, and 9 bases lay in between. Germline V gene lookup returns CDR1 MDHEN and CDR2 SYDVKM. The CDR3 here is CASSLSQDANYGYTF. Written as DNA, the CDR3 is TGTGCCAGCAGTTTATCACAGGACGCTAACTATGGCTACACCTTC.

The chain is built from TRBV4-1 and TRBJ2-1; the match to TRBD2 covers 11 bases. The CDR3 spans 15 residues. Germline V lookup: CDR1 MGHRA, CDR2 YSYEKL. J lost 5 bases, V lost 1 base, and 1 base had no gene match. The CDR3: CASSQGSGGDNEQFF. As DNA, the CDR3 is TGCGCCAGCAGCCAAGGTAGCGGGGGGGACAATGAGCAGTTCTTC.